This paragraph reports one T cell receptor (beta chain). This sample was included in a study of response to subunit inactivated influenza vaccine. TCRdb passed the RT-PCR reads through MiXCR, listing each CDR3 protein once. Of 650,000 to 850,000 distinct CDR3 sequences in the sample, approximately 13% were seen once. This CDR3 contains 15 residues. Per germline, CDR1 MNHEY and CDR2 SVGAGI. V lost 0 bases and J lost 10, with 13 bases in between. This receptor was identified in a man aged 45-65 years who received an inactivated influenza vaccine. This specimen was PBMCs from blood, taken 14 to 15 days before vaccination. The genes are TRBV6-5 and TRBJ1-6; D gene uncertain. The CDR3 bases are TGTGCCAGCAGTTACTCGAGTACGGCGAACTCACCCCTCCACTTT. Protein: CASSYSSTANSPLHF.